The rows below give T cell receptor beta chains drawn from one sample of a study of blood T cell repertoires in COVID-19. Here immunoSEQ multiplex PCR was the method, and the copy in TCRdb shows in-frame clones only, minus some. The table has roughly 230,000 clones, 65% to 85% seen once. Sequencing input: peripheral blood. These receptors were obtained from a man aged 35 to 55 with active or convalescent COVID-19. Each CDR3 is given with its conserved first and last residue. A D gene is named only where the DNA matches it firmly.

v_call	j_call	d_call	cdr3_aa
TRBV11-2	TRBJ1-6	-	CASSFGTGANSPLHF
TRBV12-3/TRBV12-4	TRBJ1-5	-	CASTLGGQPQHF
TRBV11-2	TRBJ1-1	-	CASSLVRGTEAFF
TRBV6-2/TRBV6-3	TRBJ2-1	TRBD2	CASSALAGGLSEQFF
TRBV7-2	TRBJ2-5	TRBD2	CASRRTSGGPETQYF
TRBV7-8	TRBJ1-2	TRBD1	CASTVAEGTDGYTF
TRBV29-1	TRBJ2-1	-	CSGKQGTGYNEQFF
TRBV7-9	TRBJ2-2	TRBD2	CASSLDRAGTGELFF
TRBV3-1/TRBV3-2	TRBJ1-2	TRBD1	CASSQDGNRGLGGYTF
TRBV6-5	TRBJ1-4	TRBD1	CASSLQGVSNEKLFF
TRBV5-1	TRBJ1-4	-	CASSWGRGGDEKLFF
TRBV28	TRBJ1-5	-	CASSLDNGVQPQHF
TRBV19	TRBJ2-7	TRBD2	CASSPRGAGGPIEQYF
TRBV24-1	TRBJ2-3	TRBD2	CATSDVAGGITDTQYF
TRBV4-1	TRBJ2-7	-	CASSQAPGQNYEQYF
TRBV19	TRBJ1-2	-	CASSTIQGIGSGGYTF
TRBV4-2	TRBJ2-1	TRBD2	CASSAGSSGGAGEQFF